Below, 19 T cell receptor beta chains from the same sample are listed, as sequenced in a study of long-term antiretroviral therapy in people with HIV. At the survey level, the v3.0 immunoSEQ assay was run. Here immunoSEQ multiplex PCR was the method, and the copy in TCRdb shows in-frame clones only, minus some. Of around 35,000 clones listed, 96% are singletons. Sequenced here: unsorted PBMCs, sampled around 6.6 years after starting antiretroviral therapy. The receptors derive from a man younger than 40 with HIV.

The chain carries TRBV6-5 and TRBJ1-1; tentative D call: TRBD1 (5 bases). Germline V gives CDR1 MNHEY, CDR2 SVGAGI. This CDR3 is built from 11 residues. Trimming cost V 5 bases and J 8 bases, with 9 bases left between them. CDR3 amino acids: CASSRDGEAFF. The CDR3 DNA reads as TGTGCCAGCAGTAGGGACGGGGAAGCTTTCTTT.

This chain uses TRBV9 with TRBJ2-7, with TRBD2 as a possible D gene (6 bases). This CDR3 region has 14 residues. Germline V gene data show CDR1 as SGDLS and CDR2 as YYNGEE. V gave up 5 bases and J gave up 3 bases, with 15 bases separating them. CDR3 sequence: CASSPPGALYEQYF. In DNA, the CDR3 is TGTGCCAGCAGTCCCCCGGGAGCTCTCTACGAGCAGTACTTC. Looking up the rest from reference TRBV9 and TRBJ2-7 gives the full variable domain: DSGVTQTPKHLITATGQRVTLRCSPRSGDLSVYWYQQSLDQGLQFLIQYYNGEERAKGNILERFSAQQFPDLHSELNLSSLELGDSALYFCASSPPGALYEQYFGPGTRLTVT.

The chain carries TRBV7-9 and TRBJ1-5, with D perhaps matching TRBD1 (5 bases). Germline V gene data show CDR1 as SEHNR and CDR2 as FQNEAQ (reference sequence). This CDR3 has 15 amino acids. Trimming removed 5 bases at V and 2 bases at J, with 13 bases between. The CDR3 loop reads CASSIGDVRNQPQHF. The CDR3 DNA sequence: TGTGCCAGCAGCATAGGGGACGTCCGCAATCAGCCCCAGCATTTT.

The rearrangement joins TRBV7-2 to TRBJ2-2; perhaps TRBD2 as D (6 bases). Per germline, CDR1 SGHTA and CDR2 FQGNSA. CDR3 length: 16 amino acids. Trimming shortened V by 1 base and J by 3 bases, and 12 bases separated the two germline ends. The CDR3 DNA reads TGTGCCAGCAGCTTAGTAGGAGGGGTGGACACCGGGGAGCTGTTTTTT. It yields the protein CASSLVGGVDTGELFF.

The chain carries TRBV13 and TRBJ1-4; the D is unclear. CDR3 length: 15 amino acids. V was cut by 1 base and J by 8 bases, with 14 bases left in between. Germline loops: CDR1 PRHDT, CDR2 FYEKMQ (reference sequence). CDR3 DNA: TGTGCCAGCAGCTTAGCCGGACCGAGAGTAGAAAAACTGTTTTTT. This gives the protein CASSLAGPRVEKLFF. Looking up the rest from reference TRBV13 and TRBJ1-4 gives the full variable domain: AAGVIQSPRHLIKEKRETATLKCYPIPRHDTVYWYQQGPGQDPQFLISFYEKMQSDKGSIPDRFSAQQFSDYHSELNMSSLELGDSALYFCASSLAGPRVEKLFFGSGTQLSVL.

The chain combines TRBV11-1 with TRBJ2-1; 9 bases are a match to TRBD2. Germline assignment: CDR1 SGHAT and CDR2 FQDESV (reference sequence). V was pared by 4 bases and J by 7 bases, with 2 bases of the junction left unmatched. The CDR3 length is 13 residues. In DNA, the CDR3 is TGTGCCAGCAGCTGGGGACTAGCTAATGAGCAGTTCTTC. Its translation: CASSWGLANEQFF.

The chain employs TRBV5-1 and TRBJ2-1, with 10 bases aligning to TRBD2. The trim removed 0 bases at V and 3 bases at J, leaving 0 bases unmatched. Germline V lookup: CDR1 SGHRS, CDR2 YFSETQ. CDR3 length: 15 amino acids. CDR3 sequence (DNA): TGCGCCAGCAGCTTGGGACTAGCGGGCTACAATGAGCAGTTCTTC. Translation gives CASSLGLAGYNEQFF.

The chain joins TRBV25-1 to TRBJ2-4; tentatively, D is TRBD1 or TRBD2 (6 bases each). V shed 5 bases and J shed 5 bases, with 16 bases lying between them. Germline V gene data show CDR1 as MGHDK and CDR2 as SYGVNS. The CDR3 is 15 residues long. CDR3 protein: CASSPGGSSQNIQYF. DNA for the CDR3: TGTGCCAGCAGTCCCGGGGGCTCGTCCCAAAACATTCAGTACTTC.

The chain recombines TRBV2 with TRBJ1-2; D is perhaps TRBD1 (5 bases). This CDR3 comprises 15 residues. Deletions cut 7 bases from V and 6 bases from J, with 21 bases between. Germline CDR1 and CDR2: SNHLY and FYNNEI. The CDR3 DNA is TGTGCCAGCAACCTAAGGGGCCCCACAGGAGATGGCTACACCTTC. Its translation is CASNLRGPTGDGYTF. The full variable domain, completed using reference TRBV2 and TRBJ1-2, is EPEVTQTPSHQVTQMGQEVILRCVPISNHLYFYWYRQILGQKVEFLVSFYNNEISEKSEIFDDQFSVERPDGSNFTLKIRSTKLEDSAMYFCASNLRGPTGDGYTFGSGTRLTVV.

The J gene is TRBJ1-6, the V gene TRBV7-9; D is perhaps TRBD1 (6 bases). This CDR3 is built from 14 residues. Germline values: CDR1 SEHNR, CDR2 FQNEAQ (reference sequence). Trimming took 3 bases from V and 6 from J, leaving 9 bases between them. CDR3 DNA: TGTGCCAGCAGCTTTGCGGGGGCTAATTCACCCCTCCACTTT. Its protein is CASSFAGANSPLHF.

The genes are TRBV4-1 and TRBJ2-2; D may be TRBD1 (5 bases). The CDR3 length is 15 residues. With 4 bases removed from V and 4 bases from J, the gap between germline ends came to 13 bases. Per the germline V gene, CDR1 is MGHRA and CDR2 is YSYEKL. The CDR3 loop is CASSPRQGSTGELFF. CDR3 nucleotides: TGCGCCAGCAGCCCCCGTCAGGGCAGCACCGGGGAGCTGTTTTTT.

The V gene is TRBV2, the J gene TRBJ2-2; D not certain. This CDR3 comprises 12 residues. CDR1 SNHLY and CDR2 FYNNEI come from the germline V gene. Trimming left V 5 bases short and J 2 bases short, with 3 bases between. CDR3 DNA: TGTGCCAGCAGTTTTAACACCGGGGAGCTGTTTTTT. As protein: CASSFNTGELFF. Drawing the rest from reference TRBV2 and TRBJ2-2, the complete variable domain is EPEVTQTPSHQVTQMGQEVILRCVPISNHLYFYWYRQILGQKVEFLVSFYNNEISEKSEIFDDQFSVERPDGSNFTLKIRSTKLEDSAMYFCASSFNTGELFFGEGSRLTVL.

This chain uses TRBV6-1 with TRBJ1-2; no clear D. Looked up from germline, CDR1 is MNHNS and CDR2 is SASEGT. V was pared by 4 bases and J by 5 bases, with 8 bases between. The CDR3 runs 12 residues. The DNA of the CDR3 is TGTGCCAGCAGTGTTTCCGGATATGGCTACACCTTC. It is translated as CASSVSGYGYTF.

V usage is TRBV7-6 and J usage is TRBJ2-3; a possible D gene is TRBD2 (6 bases). V was pared by 1 base and J by 4 bases, with 12 bases between. The CDR3 has 15 residues. From germline, CDR1 is SGHVS and CDR2 FNYEAQ. The DNA for the CDR3 is TGTGCCAGCAGCTTAGAGGGAGGTCGGGCAGATACGCAGTATTTT. This gives the protein CASSLEGGRADTQYF.

This chain links TRBV4-1 with TRBJ2-7; weak D call: TRBD1 (5 bases). V dropped 1 base and J dropped 6 bases, with 10 bases sitting between them. The germline CDR1 and CDR2 sequences are MGHRA and YSYEKL. This CDR3 is built from 13 residues. CDR3 in amino acids: CASSQVQGSEQYF. The CDR3 region has the DNA TGCGCCAGCAGCCAAGTGCAGGGTTCCGAGCAGTACTTC.

The chain has TRBV9 and TRBJ2-6, with D perhaps matching TRBD2 (5 bases). Germline V gene sequence: CDR1 SGDLS, CDR2 YYNGEE. V lost 5 bases and J lost 2, with 8 bases in between. The CDR3 is made up of 14 amino acids. For the CDR3, the DNA is TGTGCCAGCAGACCGGGGACTGGGGCCAACGTCCTGACTTTC. Translation gives CASRPGTGANVLTF.

This chain uses TRBV15 with TRBJ1-2; D remains unclear. The ends were cut back, 1 base at V and 1 base at J, with 16 bases in the middle. The CDR3 is 17 residues long. The germline V gene has CDR1 LNHNV and CDR2 YYDKDF (reference sequence). CDR3: CATSRGVSVLLNYGYTF. In nucleotides, the CDR3 is TGTGCCACCAGCAGAGGTGTTTCAGTGCTCCTTAACTATGGCTACACCTTC.

The gene calls are TRBV27 and TRBJ1-1; 7 bases align to TRBD1. The CDR3 runs to 15 residues. Unmatched junction bases numbered 7, after V lost 6 bases and J lost 0 bases. The V gene's germline CDR1 is MNHEY and CDR2 SMNVEV (reference sequence). For the CDR3, the DNA is TGTGCCAGCAGCTGGACAGGACCTATGAACACTGAAGCTTTCTTT. Translation: CASSWTGPMNTEAFF.

The J gene is TRBJ1-4, the V gene TRBV27; tentatively, D is TRBD1 (5 bases). The CDR3 is made up of 16 amino acids. Trimming cost V 0 bases and J 9 bases, with 17 bases left between them. CDR1 MNHEY and CDR2 SMNVEV come from the germline V gene (reference sequence). The CDR3 bases are TGTGCCAGCAGTTTATCGTCGGCCCAGGGCGATCAAAAACTGTTTTTT. This gives the protein CASSLSSAQGDQKLFF. Drawing the rest from reference TRBV27 and TRBJ1-4, the complete variable domain is EAQVTQNPRYLITVTGKKLTVTCSQNMNHEYMSWYRQDPGLGLRQIYYSMNVEVTDKGDVPEGYKVSRKEKRNFPLILESPSPNQTSLYFCASSLSSAQGDQKLFFGSGTQLSVL.